This T cell receptor (beta chain) was observed in a study of long-term antiretroviral therapy in people with HIV. Survey-level immunoSEQ v3.0 assays were run. Produced via immunoSEQ multiplex PCR; TCRdb's table is partial and in-frame only. The data hold 15,000 to 20,000 clones, with approximately 78% observed a single time. The J segment lost 7 bases and the V segment lost 5 bases, leaving 14 bases of the junction unmatched. The CDR3 extends over 18 amino acids. Looked up from germline, CDR1 is SGHRS and CDR2 is YFSETQ. The study, taken as a whole, reports: ART adherence, viral resistance and therapy changes went undocumented. In the period from about 2003 to 2017, blood was collected, possibly under older ART regimens. Narrower CDR3 length ranges marked HIV repertoires relative to controls.

Donors needed at least one pre-ART PBMC sample plus at least two post-ART samples. In the case of this clone: The antigen remains undetermined.

The chain employs TRBV5-1 and TRBJ2-1, with TRBD2 matching over 14 bases. The receptor was isolated from a woman aged 40 to 50 with HIV. The sequences come from unsorted PBMCs, collected at the start of antiretroviral therapy, before treatment. This CDR3 reads CASRGGLAGALRRNEQFF. In nucleotides, the CDR3 is TGCGCCAGCAGAGGGGGACTAGCGGGAGCACTCCGGAGGAATGAGCAGTTCTTC.